One and the same sample provided the 2 T cell receptor beta chains below, sequenced in a study of cytomegalovirus exposure and HLA in healthy donors. This PCR relied on a set of 60 Vbeta primers and 13 Jbeta primers. Libraries were prepared by immunoSEQ multiplex PCR; TCRdb keeps only in-frame clonotypes and omits some of them. The data show 85,000 to 120,000 clones, less than 90% seen once. Sequences were obtained from PBMCs. The source is a man aged 35-49 years in good health and CMV-seronegative.

The V and J genes are TRBV6-5 and TRBJ1-1; D is possibly TRBD1 (5 bases). The germline gives CDR1 MNHEY, CDR2 SVGAGI. The CDR3 has 12 residues. Trimming took off 11 bases at V and 1 base at J, with 11 bases between the two ends. CDR3 residues: CAGETENTEAFF. The CDR3 DNA is TGTGCCGGAGAGACAGAGAACACTGAAGCTTTCTTT.

The chain is built from TRBV15 and TRBJ2-1; D is unclear. V was clipped by 0 bases and J by 7 bases, with 7 bases between them. The germline gives CDR1 LNHNV, CDR2 YYDKDF (reference sequence). This CDR3 comprises 13 residues. The CDR3 nucleotides are TGTGCCACCAGCAGAGATCCAGTAAATGAGCAGTTCTTC. This sequence encodes CATSRDPVNEQFF.